The next 9 T cell receptor beta chains were all read from a single sample in a study of T cells in Graves' hyperthyroidism and ophthalmopathy. What was amplified from RNA transcripts were TCR beta CDR3 regions. Initially, a first-round RT-PCR of the TCR CDR3 employed the HTBI primer set. TCRdb re-analysed the multiplex PCR reads in MiXCR, keeping a single row per CDR3 protein. Among hundreds of thousands of distinct CDR3 sequences listed, around 15% were seen once. The specimen sequenced was blood. These TCRs come from a woman between 18 and 30 years old with Graves' hyperthyroidism.

The sample holds a few counts of this clonotype. The chain couples TRBV5-1 to TRBJ1-1; the match to TRBD1 covers 7 bases. Germline trimming cut 6 bases from V and 2 bases from J; bases unmatched to any gene: 10. Germline V lookup: CDR1 SGHRS, CDR2 YFSETQ. The CDR3 is 15 residues long. The CDR3 protein is CASTSGTVINTEAFF. In DNA, the CDR3 is TGCGCCAGCACCTCGGGGACAGTTATAAACACTGAAGCTTTCTTT.

The rearrangement joins TRBV5-1 to TRBJ2-1; TRBD1 matches at 7 bases. V trimming: 7 bases; J trimming: 12 bases; junction bases outside the gene matches: 7. This CDR3 region has 11 residues. Germline lookup yields CDR1 SGHRS and CDR2 YFSETQ. The CDR3 spells CASSSRQGQFF. CDR3 DNA sequence: TGCGCCAGCTCTTCTCGACAGGGGCAGTTCTTC.

This clonotype was recorded at least ten times. The CDR3 DNA follows: TGTGCCTGGAGTAAAGGGACTAGCCCCACCGGGGAGCTGTTTTTT. This sequence encodes CAWSKGTSPTGELFF. The V call is TRBV30, the J call TRBJ2-2; 9 bases agree with TRBD2. This CDR3 is built from 15 residues. Trimming removed 2 bases from V and 4 bases from J; junction bases left unmatched: 5. Per germline, CDR1 GTSNPN and CDR2 SVGIG (reference sequence). The variable domain in full, with the rest retrieved from reference TRBV30 and TRBJ2-2, is SQTIHQWPATLVQPVGSPLSLECTVEGTSNPNLYWYRQAAGRGLQLLFYSVGIGQISSEVPQNLSASRPQDRQFILSSKKLLLSDSGFYLCAWSKGTSPTGELFFGEGSRLTVL.

As to this clonotype: The conserved final phenylalanine or tryptophan is absent from the CDR3, which likely points to a read error. This chain links TRBV28 with TRBJ1-6; D not certain. The germline V and J ends were trimmed by 10 bases and 10 bases, with 20 bases remaining between them. Germline V lookup: CDR1 MDHEN, CDR2 SYDVKM. CDR3 length: 14 residues. The CDR3 DNA is TGTGCCACCGCCGGTGGGAGGGAAGCCTCACCCCTCCACCTT. Translating it yields CATAGGREASPLHL.

This clonotype was picked up many times. The chain employs TRBV11-3 and TRBJ2-1; no firm D call. CDR1 and CDR2 from the germline V gene are SGHNT and YENEEA. The CDR3 length is 15 residues. Trimming cost V 5 bases and J 8 bases, with 19 bases left between them. The DNA of the CDR3 is TGTGCCAGCAGCCCCGGACCAGTCGTGGGGTATGAGCAGTTCTTC. It codes for CASSPGPVVGYEQFF.

At least ten counts were recorded for this clonotype. The gene calls are TRBV12-3 or TRBV12-4 and TRBJ2-2, with D hard to call. V was pared by 5 bases and J by 4 bases, with 11 bases between. This CDR3 has 14 amino acids. In nucleotides, the CDR3 is TGTGCCAGCAGTCCCCTAGGTTCCACCGGGGAGCTGTTTTTT. It codes for CASSPLGSTGELFF.

The chain carries TRBV12-3 or TRBV12-4 and TRBJ2-6; maybe TRBD2 (5 bases). Trimming took 6 bases from V and 2 from J, leaving 14 bases between them. The CDR3 extends over 16 amino acids. DNA for the CDR3: TGTGCCAGCAGGGGAGAACGGTTTGCTGGGGCCAACGTCCTGACTTTC. This sequence encodes CASRGERFAGANVLTF.

In its sample, this clonotype was seen a few times. V gene TRBV6-1 combines with J gene TRBJ2-3; D possibly matches TRBD1 or TRBD2 (5 bases each). Germline CDR1 MNHNS, CDR2 SASEGT. The V end was cut by 2 bases, the J end by 3 bases, with 9 bases between. The CDR3 is made up of 14 amino acids. CDR3 sequence: CASSEFEGTDTQYF. As DNA, the CDR3 is TGTGCCAGCAGTGAATTCGAGGGGACAGATACGCAGTATTTT.

Many counts were recorded for this clonotype. The J gene is TRBJ2-1, the V gene TRBV7-8; possible D gene TRBD1, 5 bases. V shed 0 bases and J shed 5 bases, with 11 bases lying between them. Germline lookup yields CDR1 SGHVS and CDR2 FQNEAQ. The CDR3 runs to 15 residues. The CDR3 DNA reads as TGTGCCAGCAGCTTAGCTTCAGGGTACGACAATGAGCAGTTCTTC. This encodes CASSLASGYDNEQFF.